This T cell receptor beta chain was identified during a study of regulatory T cells in long-lasting Graves disease. Whole-study context: The antithyroid drugs taken by newly diagnosed Graves' patients had been used for under 3 months.

Specified time point: newly diagnosed GD, antithyroid drugs for less than 3 months. From RNA extracted from PBMCs, the TCR library was made. American Thyroid Association guidelines were used to diagnose Graves' disease. The CDR3 spans 16 residues. Trimming removed 5 bases from V and 7 bases from J, with 18 bases in between. Arm-PCR with iRepertoire HTBI primers amplified the CDR3 regions for these TCR beta libraries. TCRdb itself ran the multiplex PCR reads through MiXCR, one entry per CDR3 protein. Among 550,000 to 600,000 distinct CDR3 sequences listed, about 16% were seen once. This sample was also put to use in a study of T cells in Graves' hyperthyroidism and ophthalmopathy. That source adds: Clinical symptoms, serum thyroxine, TRAb, thyroid ultrasound and orbital computed tomography informed diagnoses. The model foresaw ophthalmopathy a median around 6 months prior to onset.

Sequences were derived from peripheral blood mononuclear cells (PBMCs), sampled at new diagnosis, from a patient treated with antithyroid drugs. This chain links TRBV12-3 or TRBV12-4 with TRBJ1-6; no clear D. The sequence was collected from a man younger than 35 with Graves disease. The CDR3 DNA reads as TGTGCCAGCAGTACAGCGTCGGCGGGGAAGAATTCACCCCTCCACTTT. Translation gives CASSTASAGKNSPLHF.